This TCR beta chain was profiled in a study of spatial heterogeneity in lung cancer. About the study: Each unique TCR and UMI combination was seen more than ten times on average in raw reads.

TCRdb redid the calling of the 5' RACE reads with MiXCR, one entry per CDR3 protein. The data show about 5,300 distinct CDR3 sequences, with 7.4% seen just once and roughly 44% held by the top ten. CDR3 length: 13 amino acids. Germline CDR1 reads SNHLY; CDR2 reads FYNNEI. This clonotype came up many times. Antigen unknown. The germline gene is not matched at one end of the junction; a read error may be the cause. General observations from the study: One measure, the expanded intratumoral alpha and beta TCR count, tracked tumor mutation counts. Nonsynonymous mutation counts, ubiquitous and regional, were tracked by the respective counts of ubiquitous and regional expanded TCRs.

Indicated time point: sample taken at primary tumor resection. The donor population consisted of some 70 patients with untreated, early-stage non-small cell lung cancer. The sequenced material consisted of unsorted whole RNA from tumor, nontumor lung or frozen PBMC. This sample comprised lung tumor tissue, obtained at surgery. This clonotype originated in a male donor with early-stage non-small cell lung cancer. The V and J genes are TRBV2 and TRBJ2-4, with D perhaps TRBD1 (5 bases). CDR3 amino acids: CASSVDSKNIQCF. DNA of the CDR3: TGTGCCAGCAGTGTTGACAGTAAAAACATTCAGTGCTTC.